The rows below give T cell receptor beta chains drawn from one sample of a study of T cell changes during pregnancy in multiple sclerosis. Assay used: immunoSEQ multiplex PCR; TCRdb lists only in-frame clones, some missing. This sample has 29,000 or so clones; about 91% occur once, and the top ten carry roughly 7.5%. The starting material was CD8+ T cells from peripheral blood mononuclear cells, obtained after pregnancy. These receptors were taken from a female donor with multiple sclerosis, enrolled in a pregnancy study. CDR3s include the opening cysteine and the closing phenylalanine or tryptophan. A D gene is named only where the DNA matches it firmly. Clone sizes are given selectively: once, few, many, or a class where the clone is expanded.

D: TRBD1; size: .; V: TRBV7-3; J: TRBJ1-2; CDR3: CASSLGQGGYGYTF; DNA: TGTGCCAGCAGCTTAGGACAGGGCGGCTATGGCTACACCTTC
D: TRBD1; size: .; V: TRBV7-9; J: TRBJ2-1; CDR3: CASSLATGGDEQFF; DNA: TGTGCCAGCAGCTTAGCTACAGGGGGCGATGAGCAGTTCTTC
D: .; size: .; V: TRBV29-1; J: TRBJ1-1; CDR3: CSAMTENTEAFF; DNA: TGCAGCGCAATGACAGAGAACACTGAAGCTTTCTTT
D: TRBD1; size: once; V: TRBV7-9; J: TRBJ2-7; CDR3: CASTGTGDPEQYF; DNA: TGTGCCAGCACCGGGACAGGGGATCCTGAGCAGTACTTC
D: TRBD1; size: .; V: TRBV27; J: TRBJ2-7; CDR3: CASSWDRVKEQYF; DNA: TGTGCCAGCAGTTGGGACAGAGTGAAAGAGCAGTACTTC
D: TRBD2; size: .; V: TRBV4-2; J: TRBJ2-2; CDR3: CASSQALAETGELFF; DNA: TGTGCCAGCAGCCAAGCGCTAGCGGAGACCGGGGAGCTGTTTTTT
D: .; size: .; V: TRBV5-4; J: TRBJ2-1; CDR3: CASSAYRDYEQFF; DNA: TGTGCCAGCAGCGCCTACCGGGACTATGAGCAGTTCTTC
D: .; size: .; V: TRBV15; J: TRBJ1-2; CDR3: CATSRENLAGYTF; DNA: TGTGCCACCAGCAGAGAAAATCTGGCAGGCTACACCTTC
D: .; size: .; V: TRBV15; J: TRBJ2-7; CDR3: CATSRVGDEPYEQYF; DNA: TGTGCCACCAGCAGAGTAGGAGACGAACCCTACGAGCAGTACTTC
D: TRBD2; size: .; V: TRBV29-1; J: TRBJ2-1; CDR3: CSVVGGRLSSYNEQFF; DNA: TGCAGCGTTGTTGGCGGGAGACTTAGCTCCTACAATGAGCAGTTCTTC
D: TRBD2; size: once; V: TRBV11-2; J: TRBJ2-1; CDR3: CASSLGTSGSMGNEQFF; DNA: TGTGCCAGCAGCTTAGGAACTAGCGGGAGTATGGGTAATGAGCAGTTCTTC
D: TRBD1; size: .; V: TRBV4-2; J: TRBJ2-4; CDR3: CASSPTETGKSKNIQYF; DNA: TGTGCCAGCAGCCCGACAGAGACAGGGAAATCCAAAAACATTCAGTACTTC
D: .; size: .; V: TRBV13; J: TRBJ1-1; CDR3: CASSLLRGANTEAFF; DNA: TGTGCCAGCAGCTTATTAAGGGGTGCGAACACTGAAGCTTTCTTT
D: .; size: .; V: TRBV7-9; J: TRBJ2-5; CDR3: CASSLVNQETQYF; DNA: TGTGCCAGCAGCTTAGTCAACCAAGAGACCCAGTACTTC
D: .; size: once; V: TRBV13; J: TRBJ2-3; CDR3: CASSEPHTDTQYF; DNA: TGTGCCAGCAGCGAGCCCCACACAGATACGCAGTATTTT
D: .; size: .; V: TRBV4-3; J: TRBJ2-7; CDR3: CASSQGVGEDEQYF; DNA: TGCGCCAGCAGCCAGGGAGTAGGAGAAGATGAGCAGTACTTC
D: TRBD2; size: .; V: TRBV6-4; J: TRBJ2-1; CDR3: CASSDHGLAELNEQFF; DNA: TGTGCCAGCAGTGACCATGGACTAGCGGAACTGAATGAGCAGTTCTTC
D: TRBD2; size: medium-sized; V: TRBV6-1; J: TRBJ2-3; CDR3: CATQVNSGSPDTQYF; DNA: TGTGCCACCCAAGTAAATAGCGGGAGCCCAGATACGCAGTATTTT
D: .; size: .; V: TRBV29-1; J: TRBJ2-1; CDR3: CSVLGGEQFF; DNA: TGCAGCGTTTTAGGGGGTGAGCAGTTCTTC
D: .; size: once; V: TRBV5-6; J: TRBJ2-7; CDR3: CASSLARARGLLREQYF; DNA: TGTGCCAGCAGCTTGGCCCGGGCCCGAGGACTGCTAAGGGAGCAGTACTTC
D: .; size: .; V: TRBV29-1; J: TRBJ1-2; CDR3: CTVNKERGGGYTF; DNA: TGCACCGTAAACAAGGAGCGTGGTGGTGGCTACACCTTC
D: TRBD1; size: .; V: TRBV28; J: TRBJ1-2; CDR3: CASNPETGEYGYTF; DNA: TGTGCCAGCAACCCCGAGACAGGGGAATATGGCTACACCTTC
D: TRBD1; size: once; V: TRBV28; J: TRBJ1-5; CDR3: CASRYPGTGRNQPQHF; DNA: TGTGCCAGCAGATACCCTGGGACAGGGAGGAATCAGCCCCAGCATTTT
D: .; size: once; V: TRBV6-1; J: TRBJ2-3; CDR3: CASSARGELRGDTQYF; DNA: TGTGCCAGCAGTGCCCGGGGGGAGCTTAGGGGGGATACGCAGTATTTT
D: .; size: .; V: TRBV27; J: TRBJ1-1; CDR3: CASSLTGVGATEAFF; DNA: TGTGCCAGCAGTTTAACTGGTGTAGGGGCCACTGAAGCTTTCTTT
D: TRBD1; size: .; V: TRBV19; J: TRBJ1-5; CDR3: CASVTGTGDQPQHF; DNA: TGTGCCAGTGTAACCGGGACAGGGGATCAGCCCCAGCATTTT
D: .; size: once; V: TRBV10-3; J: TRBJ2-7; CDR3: CAISQQEGYEQYF; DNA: TGTGCCATCAGCCAACAAGAGGGTTACGAGCAGTACTTC
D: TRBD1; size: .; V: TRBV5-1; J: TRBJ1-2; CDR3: CATTGGLRGDGYTF; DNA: TGCGCCACCACAGGGGGCTTAAGAGGGGATGGCTACACCTTC
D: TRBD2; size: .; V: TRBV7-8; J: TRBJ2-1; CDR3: CASSPSAGGYYNEQFF; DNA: TGTGCCAGCAGCCCCTCAGCGGGAGGGTACTACAATGAGCAGTTCTTC
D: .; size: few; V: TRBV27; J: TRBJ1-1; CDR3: CASSFLVGGEAFF; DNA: TGTGCCAGCAGTTTTTTGGTCGGCGGTGAAGCTTTCTTT
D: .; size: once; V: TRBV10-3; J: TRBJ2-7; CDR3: CAISEPSVLAYEQYF; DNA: TGTGCCATCAGTGAGCCATCCGTACTAGCTTACGAGCAGTACTTC
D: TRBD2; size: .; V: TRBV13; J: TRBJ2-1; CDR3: CASSLGGGRPNEQFF; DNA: TGTGCCAGCAGCTTAGGTGGCGGGAGGCCCAATGAGCAGTTCTTC
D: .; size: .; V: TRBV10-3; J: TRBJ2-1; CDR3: CAISSGATEQFF; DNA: TGTGCCATCAGTTCAGGCGCAACAGAGCAGTTCTTC